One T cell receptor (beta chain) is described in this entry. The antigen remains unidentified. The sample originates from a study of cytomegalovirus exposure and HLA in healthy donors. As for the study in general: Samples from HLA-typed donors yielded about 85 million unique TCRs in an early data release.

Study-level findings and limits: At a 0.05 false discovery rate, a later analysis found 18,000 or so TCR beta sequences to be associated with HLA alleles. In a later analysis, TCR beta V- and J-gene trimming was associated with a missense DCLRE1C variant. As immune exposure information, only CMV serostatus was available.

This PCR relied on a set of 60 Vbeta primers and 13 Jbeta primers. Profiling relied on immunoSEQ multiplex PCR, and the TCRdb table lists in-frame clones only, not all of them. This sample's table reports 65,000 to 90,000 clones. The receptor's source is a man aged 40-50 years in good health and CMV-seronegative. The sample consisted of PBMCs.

The CDR3 DNA reads TGTGCCAGCAGCTTAGCGCTCGGGACAGGGCCAGTGGATGGCTACACCTTC. Amino acid sequence: CASSLALGTGPVDGYTF. The chain carries TRBV7-2 and TRBJ1-2, with 9 bases aligning to TRBD1. This CDR3 has 17 residues. V trimming: 0 bases; J trimming: 6 bases; junction bases outside the gene matches: 11. CDR1 is SGHTA, CDR2 FQGNSA, per germline.